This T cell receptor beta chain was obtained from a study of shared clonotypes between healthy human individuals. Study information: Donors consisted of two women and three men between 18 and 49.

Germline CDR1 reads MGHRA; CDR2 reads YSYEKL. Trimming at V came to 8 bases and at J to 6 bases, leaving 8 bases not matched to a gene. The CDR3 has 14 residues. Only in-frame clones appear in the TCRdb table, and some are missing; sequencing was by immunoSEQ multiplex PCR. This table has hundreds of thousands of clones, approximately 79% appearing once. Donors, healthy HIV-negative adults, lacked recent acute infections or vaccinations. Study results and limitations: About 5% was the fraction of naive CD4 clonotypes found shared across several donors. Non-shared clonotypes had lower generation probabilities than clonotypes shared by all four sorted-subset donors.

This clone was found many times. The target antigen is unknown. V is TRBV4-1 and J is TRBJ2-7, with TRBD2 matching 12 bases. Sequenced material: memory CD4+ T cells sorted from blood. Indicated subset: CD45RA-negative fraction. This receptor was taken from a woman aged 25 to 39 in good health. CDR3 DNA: TGCGCCAGCTCCTCTAGCGGGAGGGCGGGCGAGCAGTACTTC. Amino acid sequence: CASSSSGRAGEQYF.